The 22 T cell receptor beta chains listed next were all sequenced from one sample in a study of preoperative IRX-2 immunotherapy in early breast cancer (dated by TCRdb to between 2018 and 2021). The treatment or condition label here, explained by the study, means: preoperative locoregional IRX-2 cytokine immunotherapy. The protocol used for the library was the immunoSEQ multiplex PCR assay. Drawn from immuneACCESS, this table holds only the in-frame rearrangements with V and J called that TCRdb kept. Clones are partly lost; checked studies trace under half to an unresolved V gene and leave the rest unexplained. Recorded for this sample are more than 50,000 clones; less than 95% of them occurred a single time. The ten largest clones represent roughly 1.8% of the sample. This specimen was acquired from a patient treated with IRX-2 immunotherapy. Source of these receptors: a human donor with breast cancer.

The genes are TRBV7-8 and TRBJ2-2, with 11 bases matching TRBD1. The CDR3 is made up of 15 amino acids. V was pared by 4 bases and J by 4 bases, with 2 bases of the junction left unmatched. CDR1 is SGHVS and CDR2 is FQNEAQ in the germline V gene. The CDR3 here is CASSSGTGGTGELFF. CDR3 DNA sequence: TGTGCCAGCAGCTCGGGGACAGGGGGCACCGGGGAGCTGTTTTTT.

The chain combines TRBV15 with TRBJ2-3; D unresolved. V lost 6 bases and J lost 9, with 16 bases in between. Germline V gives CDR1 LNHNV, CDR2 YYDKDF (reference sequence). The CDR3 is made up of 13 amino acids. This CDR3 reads CATRSSISYTQYF. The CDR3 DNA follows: TGTGCCACCAGGAGCTCTATCTCGTACACGCAGTATTTT.

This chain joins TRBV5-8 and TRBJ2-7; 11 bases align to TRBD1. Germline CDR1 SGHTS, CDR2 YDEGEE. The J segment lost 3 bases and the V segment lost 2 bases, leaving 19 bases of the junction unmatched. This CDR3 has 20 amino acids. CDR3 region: CASSLFGGQGASSRGYEQYF. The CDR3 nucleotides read TGTGCCAGCAGCTTATTTGGCGGACAGGGGGCGTCCTCGCGGGGCTACGAGCAGTACTTC.

The CDR3 DNA reads as TGCGCCAGCAGCTTGAACAGGGGAGTGGTGGAGACCCAGTACTTC. The encoded protein is CASSLNRGVVETQYF. The chain carries TRBV5-1 and TRBJ2-5; 7 bases line up with TRBD1. The CDR3 contains 15 residues. Germline trimming cut 1 base from V and 5 bases from J; bases unmatched to any gene: 8. Per germline, CDR1 SGHRS and CDR2 YFSETQ. The full variable domain, in which reference TRBV5-1 and TRBJ2-5 provide the parts outside the CDR3, is KAGVTQTPRYLIKTRGQQVTLSCSPISGHRSVSWYQQTPGQGLQFLFEYFSETQRNKGNFPGRFSGRQFSNSRSEMNVSTLELGDSALYLCASSLNRGVVETQYFGPGTRLLVL.

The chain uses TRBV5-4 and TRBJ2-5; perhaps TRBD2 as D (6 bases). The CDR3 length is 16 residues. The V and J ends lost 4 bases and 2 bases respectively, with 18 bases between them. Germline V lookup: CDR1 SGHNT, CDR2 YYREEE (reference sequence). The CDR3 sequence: CASSPEGMRAQETQYF. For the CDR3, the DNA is TGTGCCAGCAGCCCGGAGGGGATGAGGGCGCAAGAGACCCAGTACTTC.

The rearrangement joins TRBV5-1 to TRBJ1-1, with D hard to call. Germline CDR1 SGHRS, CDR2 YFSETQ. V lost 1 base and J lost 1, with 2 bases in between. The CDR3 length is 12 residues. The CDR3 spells CASSLTNTEAFF. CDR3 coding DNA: TGCGCCAGCAGCTTGACGAACACTGAAGCTTTCTTT.

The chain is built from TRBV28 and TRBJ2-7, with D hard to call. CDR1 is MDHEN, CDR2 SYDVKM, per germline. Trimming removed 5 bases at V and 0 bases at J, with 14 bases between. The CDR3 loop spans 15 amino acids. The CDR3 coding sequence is TGTGCCAGCAGTCAACCACGCCTCGTCTCCTACGAGCAGTACTTC. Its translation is CASSQPRLVSYEQYF. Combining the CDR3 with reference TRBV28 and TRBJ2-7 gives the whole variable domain DVKVTQSSRYLVKRTGEKVFLECVQDMDHENMFWYRQDPGLGLRLIYFSYDVKMKEKGDIPEGYSVSREKKERFSLILESASTNQTSMYLCASSQPRLVSYEQYFGPGTRLTVT.

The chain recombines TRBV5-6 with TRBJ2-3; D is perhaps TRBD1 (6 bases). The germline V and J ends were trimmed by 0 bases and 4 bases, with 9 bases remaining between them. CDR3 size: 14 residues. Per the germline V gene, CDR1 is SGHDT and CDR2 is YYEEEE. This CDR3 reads CASSLVRGPDTQYF. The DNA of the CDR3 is TGTGCCAGCAGCTTGGTCAGGGGCCCAGATACGCAGTATTTT.

The CDR3 protein is CASSLQLGSGNTIYF. In nucleotides, the CDR3 is TGTGCCAGCAGCTTACAGCTAGGCTCTGGAAACACCATATATTTT. The genes are TRBV11-2 and TRBJ1-3; D gene ambiguous. Trimming shortened V by 2 bases and J by 0 bases, and 8 bases separated the two germline ends. This CDR3 spans 15 amino acids. The germline CDR1 and CDR2 sequences are SGHAT and FQNNGV.

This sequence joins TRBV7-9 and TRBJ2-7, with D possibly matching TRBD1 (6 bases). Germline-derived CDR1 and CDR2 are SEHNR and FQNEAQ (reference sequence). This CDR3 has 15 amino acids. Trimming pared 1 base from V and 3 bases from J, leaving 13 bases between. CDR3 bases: TGTGCCAGCAGCTTAGGCTCAGGGGACCACTACGAGCAGTACTTC. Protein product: CASSLGSGDHYEQYF.

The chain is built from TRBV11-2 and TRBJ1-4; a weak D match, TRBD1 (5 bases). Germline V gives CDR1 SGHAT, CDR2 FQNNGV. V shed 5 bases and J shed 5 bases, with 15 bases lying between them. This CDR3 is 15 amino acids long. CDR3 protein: CASSRTGVGNEKLFF. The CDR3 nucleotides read TGTGCCAGCAGCCGAACAGGCGTCGGGAATGAAAAACTGTTTTTT. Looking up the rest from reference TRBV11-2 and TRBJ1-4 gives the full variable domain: EAGVAQSPRYKIIEKRQSVAFWCNPISGHATLYWYQQILGQGPKLLIQFQNNGVVDDSQLPKDRFSAERLKGVDSTLKIQPAKLEDSAVYLCASSRTGVGNEKLFFGSGTQLSVL.

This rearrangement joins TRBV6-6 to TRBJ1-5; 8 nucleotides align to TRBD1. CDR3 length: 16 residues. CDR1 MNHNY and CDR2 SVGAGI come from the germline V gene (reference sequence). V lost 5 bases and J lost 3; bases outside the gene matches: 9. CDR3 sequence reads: CASSNYRGDVNQPQHF. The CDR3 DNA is TGTGCCAGCAGTAACTACAGGGGGGATGTCAATCAGCCCCAGCATTTT.

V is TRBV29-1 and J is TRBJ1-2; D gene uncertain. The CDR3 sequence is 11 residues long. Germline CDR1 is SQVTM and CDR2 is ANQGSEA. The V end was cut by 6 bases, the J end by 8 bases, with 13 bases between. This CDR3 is CSVEGIGGYTF. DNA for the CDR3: TGCAGCGTCGAGGGAATAGGGGGCTACACCTTC.

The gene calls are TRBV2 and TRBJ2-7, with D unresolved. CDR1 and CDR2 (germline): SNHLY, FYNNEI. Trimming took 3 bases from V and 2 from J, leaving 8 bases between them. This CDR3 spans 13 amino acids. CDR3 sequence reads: CASSDTTPYEQYF. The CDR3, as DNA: TGTGCCAGCAGTGATACGACTCCCTACGAGCAGTACTTC.

The CDR3: CASSSDRGPNQPQHF. The CDR3 DNA follows: TGTGCCAGCAGCTCAGACAGGGGGCCAAATCAGCCCCAGCATTTT. The rearrangement uses TRBV7-9 and TRBJ1-5; 10 positions agree with TRBD1. Per the germline V gene, CDR1 is SEHNR and CDR2 is FQNEAQ (reference sequence). CDR3 size: 15 residues. Trimming took 4 bases from V and 4 from J; bases not matched to a gene: 4.

CDR3 in DNA: TGTGCCAGCAGCTTAGCGTTTGCGGGGCGGGGAGAGCAGTACTTC. Amino acid sequence: CASSLAFAGRGEQYF. The chain couples TRBV7-6 to TRBJ2-7, with D perhaps TRBD2 (6 bases). Deletions cut 0 bases from V and 7 bases from J, with 16 bases between. The CDR3 consists of 15 residues. In germline, CDR1 is SGHVS, CDR2 FNYEAQ.

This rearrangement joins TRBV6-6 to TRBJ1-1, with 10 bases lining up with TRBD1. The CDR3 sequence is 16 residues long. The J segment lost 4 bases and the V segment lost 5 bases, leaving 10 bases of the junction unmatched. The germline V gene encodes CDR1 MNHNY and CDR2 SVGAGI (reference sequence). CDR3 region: CASSTWTGGVFTEAFF. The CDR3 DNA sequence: TGTGCCAGCAGTACATGGACAGGGGGGGTGTTCACTGAAGCTTTCTTT.

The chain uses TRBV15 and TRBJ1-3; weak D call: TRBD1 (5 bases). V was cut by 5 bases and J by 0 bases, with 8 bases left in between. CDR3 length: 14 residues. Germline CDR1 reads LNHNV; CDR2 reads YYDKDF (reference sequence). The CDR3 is CATSRGTSGNTIYF. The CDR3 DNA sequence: TGTGCCACCAGCCGCGGGACCTCTGGAAACACCATATATTTT. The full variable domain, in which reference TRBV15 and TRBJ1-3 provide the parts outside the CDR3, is DAMVIQNPRYQVTQFGKPVTLSCSQTLNHNVMYWYQQKSSQAPKLLFHYYDKDFNNEADTPDNFQSRRPNTSFCFLDIRSPGLGDTAMYLCATSRGTSGNTIYFGEGSWLTVV.

The CDR3 protein is CASSPGRAYEQYF. In DNA, the CDR3 is TGTGCCAGCAGCCCCGGGAGAGCCTACGAGCAGTACTTC. The chain has TRBV11-2 and TRBJ2-7; D is perhaps TRBD2 (6 bases). Between the trimmed V and J ends, which lost 5 bases and 2 bases, there was a span of 10 bases. Germline CDR1 is SGHAT and CDR2 is FQNNGV. The CDR3 consists of 13 residues.

The CDR3 loop reads CASSYTPREGNTEAFF. CDR3 in DNA: TGTGCCAGCAGTTATACCCCCAGGGAGGGGAACACTGAAGCTTTCTTT. The chain recombines TRBV6-5 with TRBJ1-1; TRBD1 might be the D (5 bases). This CDR3 comprises 16 residues. The germline V gene encodes CDR1 MNHEY and CDR2 SVGAGI. Trimming removed 3 bases from V and 1 base from J, with 15 bases in between.

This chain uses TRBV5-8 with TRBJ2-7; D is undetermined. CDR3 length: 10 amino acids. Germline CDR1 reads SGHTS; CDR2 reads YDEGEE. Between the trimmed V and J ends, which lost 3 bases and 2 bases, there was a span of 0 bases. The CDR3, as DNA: TGTGCCAGCAGCTCCTACGAGCAGTACTTC. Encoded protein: CASSSYEQYF.

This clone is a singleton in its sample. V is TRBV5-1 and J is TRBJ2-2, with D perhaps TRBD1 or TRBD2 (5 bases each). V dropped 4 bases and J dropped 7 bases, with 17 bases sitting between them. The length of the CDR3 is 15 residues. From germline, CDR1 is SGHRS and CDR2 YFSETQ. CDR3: CASSPVTGGSGELFF. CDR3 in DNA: TGCGCCAGCAGCCCGGTCACAGGAGGAAGCGGGGAGCTGTTTTTT.